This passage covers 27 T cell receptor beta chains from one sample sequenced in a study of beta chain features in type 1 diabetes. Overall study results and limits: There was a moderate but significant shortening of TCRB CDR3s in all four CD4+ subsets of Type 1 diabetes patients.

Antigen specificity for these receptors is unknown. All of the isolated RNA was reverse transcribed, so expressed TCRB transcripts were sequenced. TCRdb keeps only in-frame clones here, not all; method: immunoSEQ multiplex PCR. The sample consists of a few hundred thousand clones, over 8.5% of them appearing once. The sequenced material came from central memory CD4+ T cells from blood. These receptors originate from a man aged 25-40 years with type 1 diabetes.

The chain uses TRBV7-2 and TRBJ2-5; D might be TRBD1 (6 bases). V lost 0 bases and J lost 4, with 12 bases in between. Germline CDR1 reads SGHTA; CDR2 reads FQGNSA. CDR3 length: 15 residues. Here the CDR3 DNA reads TGTGCCAGCAGCTTAGCCCGCAGGGGTGGAGAGACCCAGTACTTC. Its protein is CASSLARRGGETQYF.

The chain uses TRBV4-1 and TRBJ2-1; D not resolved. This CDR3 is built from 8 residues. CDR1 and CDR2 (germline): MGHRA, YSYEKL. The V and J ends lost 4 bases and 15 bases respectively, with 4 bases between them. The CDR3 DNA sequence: TGCGCCAGCAGCCGGCGGTTCTTC. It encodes CASSRRFF.

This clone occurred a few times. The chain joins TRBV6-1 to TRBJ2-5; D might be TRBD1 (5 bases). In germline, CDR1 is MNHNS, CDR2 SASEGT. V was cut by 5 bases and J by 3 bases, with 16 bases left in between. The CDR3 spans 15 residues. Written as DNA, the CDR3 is TGTGCCAGCAGTAATCCAGGGCCCAGGGAAGAGACCCAGTACTTC. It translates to CASSNPGPREETQYF.

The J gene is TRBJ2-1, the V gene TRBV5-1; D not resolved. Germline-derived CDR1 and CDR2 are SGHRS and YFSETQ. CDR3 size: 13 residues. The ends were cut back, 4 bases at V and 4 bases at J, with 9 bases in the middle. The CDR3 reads CASSKETYNEQFF. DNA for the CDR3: TGCGCCAGCAGCAAGGAAACATACAATGAGCAGTTCTTC.

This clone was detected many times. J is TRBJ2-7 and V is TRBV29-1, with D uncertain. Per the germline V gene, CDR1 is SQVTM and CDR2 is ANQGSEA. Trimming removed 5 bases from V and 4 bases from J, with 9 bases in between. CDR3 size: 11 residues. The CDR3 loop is CSVSDGYEQYF. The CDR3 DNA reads TGCAGCGTTTCGGACGGATACGAGCAGTACTTC.

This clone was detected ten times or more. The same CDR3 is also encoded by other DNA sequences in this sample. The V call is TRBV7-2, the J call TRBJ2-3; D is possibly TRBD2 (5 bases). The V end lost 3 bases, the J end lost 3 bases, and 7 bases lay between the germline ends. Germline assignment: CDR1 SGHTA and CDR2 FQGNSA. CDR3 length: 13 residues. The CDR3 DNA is TGTGCCAGCAGCTTTCGGGGTACAGATACGCAGTATTTT. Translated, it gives CASSFRGTDTQYF. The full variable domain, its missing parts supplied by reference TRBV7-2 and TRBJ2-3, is GAGVSQSPSNKVTEKGKDVELRCDPISGHTALYWYRQSLGQGLEFLIYFQGNSAPDKSGLPSDRFSAERTGGSVSTLTIQRTQQEDSAVYLCASSFRGTDTQYFGPGTRLTVL.

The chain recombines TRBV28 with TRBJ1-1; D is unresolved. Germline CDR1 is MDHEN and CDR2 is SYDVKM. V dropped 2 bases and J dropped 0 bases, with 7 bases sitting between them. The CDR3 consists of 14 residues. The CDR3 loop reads CASSLSKLNTEAFF. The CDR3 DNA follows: TGTGCCAGCAGTTTAAGTAAGCTGAACACTGAAGCTTTCTTT. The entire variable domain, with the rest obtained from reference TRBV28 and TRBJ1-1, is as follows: DVKVTQSSRYLVKRTGEKVFLECVQDMDHENMFWYRQDPGLGLRLIYFSYDVKMKEKGDIPEGYSVSREKKERFSLILESASTNQTSMYLCASSLSKLNTEAFFGQGTRLTVV.

CDR3 residues: CASSFAGHLNTEAFF. The CDR3, as DNA: TGTGCCAGCAGTTTTGCCGGACACCTGAACACTGAAGCTTTCTTT. This chain connects TRBV28 to TRBJ1-1; tentatively, D is TRBD1 (5 bases). This CDR3 has 15 residues. With 3 bases removed from V and 0 bases from J, the gap between germline ends came to 11 bases. CDR1 is MDHEN and CDR2 is SYDVKM in the germline V gene.

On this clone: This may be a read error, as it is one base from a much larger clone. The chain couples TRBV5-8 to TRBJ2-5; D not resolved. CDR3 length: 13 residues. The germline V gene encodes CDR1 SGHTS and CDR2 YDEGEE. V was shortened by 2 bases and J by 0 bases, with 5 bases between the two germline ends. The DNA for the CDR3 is TGTGCCAGCAGCTTAAGGTACCAAGAGACCCAGTACTTC. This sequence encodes CASSLRYQETQYF.

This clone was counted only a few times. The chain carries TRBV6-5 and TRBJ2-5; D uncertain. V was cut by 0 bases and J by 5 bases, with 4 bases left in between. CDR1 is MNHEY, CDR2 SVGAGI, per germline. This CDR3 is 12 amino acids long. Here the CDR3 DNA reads TGTGCCAGCAGTTACTCCGGGGAGACCCAGTACTTC. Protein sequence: CASSYSGETQYF.

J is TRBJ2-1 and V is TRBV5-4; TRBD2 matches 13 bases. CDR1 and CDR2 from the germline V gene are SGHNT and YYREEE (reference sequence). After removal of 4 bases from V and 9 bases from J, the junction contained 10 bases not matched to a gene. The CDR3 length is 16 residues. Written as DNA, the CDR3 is TGTGCCAGCAGCCCACTAGCGGGAGGGCAACAGGGTGAGCAGTTCTTC. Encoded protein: CASSPLAGGQQGEQFF.

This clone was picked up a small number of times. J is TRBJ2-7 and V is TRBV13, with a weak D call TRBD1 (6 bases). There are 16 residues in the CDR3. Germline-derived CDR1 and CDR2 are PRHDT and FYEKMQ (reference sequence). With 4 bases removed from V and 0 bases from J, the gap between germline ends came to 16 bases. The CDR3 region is CASSSRRMTGSYEQYF. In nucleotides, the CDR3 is TGTGCCAGCAGCTCCCGAAGAATGACAGGCTCCTACGAGCAGTACTTC.

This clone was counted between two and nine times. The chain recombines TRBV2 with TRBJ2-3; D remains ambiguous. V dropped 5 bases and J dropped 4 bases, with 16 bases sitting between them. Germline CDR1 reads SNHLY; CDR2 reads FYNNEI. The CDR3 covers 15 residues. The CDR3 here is CASSINGVGADTQYF. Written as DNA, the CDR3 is TGTGCCAGCAGTATAAATGGGGTGGGCGCAGATACGCAGTATTTT.

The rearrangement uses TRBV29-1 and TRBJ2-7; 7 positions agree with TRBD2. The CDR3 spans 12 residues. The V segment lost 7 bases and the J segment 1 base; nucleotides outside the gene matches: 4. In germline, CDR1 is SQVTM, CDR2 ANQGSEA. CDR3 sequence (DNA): TGCAGCGCCCATAGCGGGTCCTACGAGCAGTACTTC. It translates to CSAHSGSYEQYF.

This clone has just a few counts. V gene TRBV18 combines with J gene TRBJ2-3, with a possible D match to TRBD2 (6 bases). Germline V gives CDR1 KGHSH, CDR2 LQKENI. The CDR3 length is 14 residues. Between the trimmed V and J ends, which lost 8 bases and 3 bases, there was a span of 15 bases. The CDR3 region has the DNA TGTGCCAGCCTTTCGGGAGTTAGTACAGATACGCAGTATTTT. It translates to CASLSGVSTDTQYF. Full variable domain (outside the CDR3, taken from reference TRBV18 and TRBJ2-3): NAGVMQNPRHLVRRRGQEARLRCSPMKGHSHVYWYRQLPEEGLKFMVYLQKENIIDESGMPKERFSAEFPKEGPSILRIQQVVRGDSAAYFCASLSGVSTDTQYFGPGTRLTVL.

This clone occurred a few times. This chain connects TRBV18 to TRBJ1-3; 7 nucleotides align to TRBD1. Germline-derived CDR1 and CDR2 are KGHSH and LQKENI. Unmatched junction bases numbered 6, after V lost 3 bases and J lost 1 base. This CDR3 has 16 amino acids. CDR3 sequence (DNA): TGTGCCAGCTCACCGGGACAGATCCTATCTGGAAACACCATATATTTT. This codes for CASSPGQILSGNTIYF.

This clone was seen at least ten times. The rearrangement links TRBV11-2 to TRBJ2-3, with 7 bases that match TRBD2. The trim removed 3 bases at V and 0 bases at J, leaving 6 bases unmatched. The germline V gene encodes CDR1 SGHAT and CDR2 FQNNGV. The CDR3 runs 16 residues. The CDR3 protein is CASSFPLSGSTDTQYF. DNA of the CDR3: TGTGCCAGCAGCTTCCCTCTTAGCGGGAGCACAGATACGCAGTATTTT.

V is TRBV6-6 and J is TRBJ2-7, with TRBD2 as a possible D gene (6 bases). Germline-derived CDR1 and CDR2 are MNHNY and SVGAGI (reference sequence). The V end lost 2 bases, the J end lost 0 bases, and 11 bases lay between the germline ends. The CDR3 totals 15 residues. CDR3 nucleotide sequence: TGTGCCAGCAGTTACCAGGCGGGAATCTCCTACGAGCAGTACTTC. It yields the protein CASSYQAGISYEQYF.

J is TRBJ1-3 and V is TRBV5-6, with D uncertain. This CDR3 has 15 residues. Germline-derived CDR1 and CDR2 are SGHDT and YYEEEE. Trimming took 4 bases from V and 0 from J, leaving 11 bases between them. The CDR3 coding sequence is TGTGCCAGCAGCCTTTTTGGCGGCTCTGGAAACACCATATATTTT. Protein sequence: CASSLFGGSGNTIYF.

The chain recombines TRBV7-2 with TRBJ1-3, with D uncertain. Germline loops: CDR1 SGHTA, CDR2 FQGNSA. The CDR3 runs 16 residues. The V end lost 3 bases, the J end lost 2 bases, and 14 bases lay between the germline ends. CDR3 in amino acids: CASSLDLPRTGNTIYF. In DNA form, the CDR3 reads TGTGCCAGCAGCTTGGATCTGCCCCGAACTGGAAACACCATATATTTT. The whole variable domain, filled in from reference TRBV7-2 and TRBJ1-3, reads GAGVSQSPSNKVTEKGKDVELRCDPISGHTALYWYRQSLGQGLEFLIYFQGNSAPDKSGLPSDRFSAERTGGSVSTLTIQRTQQEDSAVYLCASSLDLPRTGNTIYFGEGSWLTVV.

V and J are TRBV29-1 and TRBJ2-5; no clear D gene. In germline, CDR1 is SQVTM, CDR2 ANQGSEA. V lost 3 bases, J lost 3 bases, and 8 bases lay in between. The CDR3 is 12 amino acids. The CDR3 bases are TGCAGCGTTGATGGTGTGGAAGAGACCCAGTACTTC. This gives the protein CSVDGVEETQYF.

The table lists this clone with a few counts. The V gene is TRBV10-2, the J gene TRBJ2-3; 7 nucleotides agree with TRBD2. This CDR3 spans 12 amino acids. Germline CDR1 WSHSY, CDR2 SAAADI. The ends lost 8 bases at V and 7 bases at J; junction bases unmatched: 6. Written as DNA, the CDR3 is TGCGCCAGCGGGCGGGAGAGGTATACGCAGTATTTT. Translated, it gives CASGRERYTQYF.

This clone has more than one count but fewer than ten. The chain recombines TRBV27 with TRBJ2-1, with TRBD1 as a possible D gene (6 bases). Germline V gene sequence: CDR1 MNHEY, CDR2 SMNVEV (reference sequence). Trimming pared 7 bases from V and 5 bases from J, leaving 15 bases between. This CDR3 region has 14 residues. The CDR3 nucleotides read TGTGCCAGCATGGGGCTCAGGGGACACAATGAGCAGTTCTTC. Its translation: CASMGLRGHNEQFF.

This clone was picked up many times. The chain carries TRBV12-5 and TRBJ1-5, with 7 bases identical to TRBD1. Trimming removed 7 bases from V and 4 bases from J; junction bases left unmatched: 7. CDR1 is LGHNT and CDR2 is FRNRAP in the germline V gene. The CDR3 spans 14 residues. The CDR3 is CASALGQTNQPQHF. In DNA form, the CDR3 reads TGTGCTAGTGCTCTGGGACAGACAAATCAGCCCCAGCATTTT.

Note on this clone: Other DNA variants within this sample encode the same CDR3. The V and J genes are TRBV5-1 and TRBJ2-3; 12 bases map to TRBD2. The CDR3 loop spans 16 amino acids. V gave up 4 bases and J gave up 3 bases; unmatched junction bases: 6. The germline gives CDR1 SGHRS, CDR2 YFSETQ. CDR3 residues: CASSPGLAGGTDTQYF. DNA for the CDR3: TGCGCCAGCAGCCCGGGCCTAGCGGGAGGGACAGATACGCAGTATTTT.

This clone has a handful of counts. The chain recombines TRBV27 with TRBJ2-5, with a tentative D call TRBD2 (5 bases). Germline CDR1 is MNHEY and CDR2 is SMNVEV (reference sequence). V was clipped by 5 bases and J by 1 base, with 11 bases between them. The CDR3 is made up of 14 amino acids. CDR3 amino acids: CASSNDLAQETQYF. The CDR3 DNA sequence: TGTGCCAGCAGTAACGATCTAGCCCAAGAGACCCAGTACTTC.

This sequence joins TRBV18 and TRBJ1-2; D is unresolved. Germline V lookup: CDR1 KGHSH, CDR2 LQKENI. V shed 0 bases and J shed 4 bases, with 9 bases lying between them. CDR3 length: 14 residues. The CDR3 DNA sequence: TGTGCCAGCTCACCACCGGGTTTCTCCTATGGCTACACCTTC. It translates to CASSPPGFSYGYTF.